The 8 T cell receptor beta chains in this list originate from one sample, sequenced in a study of T-cell reconstitution after alpha-beta-depleted transplantation in children. The authors prepared the TCRbeta library with unique molecular identifiers. TCRdb recomputed calls from the PCR reads with MiXCR, one row per CDR3 protein. The sample contains about 980,000 distinct CDR3 sequences, less than 30% of which appear only once. The source material was PBMCs, mostly from graft donor cells, sampled 360 days after TCRalphabeta/CD19-depleted stem cell transplant. Source of these receptors: a boy less than two years old who had a stem cell transplant for SCID, so the T cells may come from the graft donor.

CDR3 in DNA: TGTGCCAGCAGTTTGGACGGCTATACGCAGTATTTT. It specifies CASSLDGYTQYF. The chain employs TRBV12-3 or TRBV12-4 and TRBJ2-3; D remains unclear. The V and J ends lost 3 bases and 7 bases respectively, with 8 bases between them. The CDR3 extends over 12 amino acids.

The CDR3 sequence is CASSQDGKHGYTF. The CDR3, as DNA: TGCGCCAGCAGCCAAGACGGGAAACATGGCTACACCTTC. V and J are TRBV4-3 and TRBJ1-2, with D uncertain. This CDR3 comprises 13 residues. The V and J ends lost 0 bases and 6 bases respectively, with 8 bases between them. The germline CDR1 and CDR2 sequences are LGHNA and YSLEER.

This chain joins TRBV24-1 and TRBJ1-2, with D unresolved. Trimming left V 11 bases short and J 3 bases short, with 18 bases between. The CDR3 extends over 14 amino acids. CDR1 is KGHDR, CDR2 SFDVKD, per germline. The CDR3 nucleotides read TGTGCCATCCCACCCGGCGGTCCTTACTATGGCTACACCTTC. Its translation is CAIPPGGPYYGYTF.

This clonotype came up a few times. The chain joins TRBV6-5 to TRBJ1-2, with TRBD1 as a possible D gene (5 bases). Trimming shortened V by 8 bases and J by 6 bases, and 10 bases separated the two germline ends. From germline, CDR1 is MNHEY and CDR2 SVGAGI. This CDR3 is 11 amino acids long. CDR3 bases: TGTGCCAGCGATGGGGGGGATGGCTACACCTTC. Translating gives CASDGGDGYTF.

The V gene is TRBV19, the J gene TRBJ1-6, with D hard to call. CDR1 and CDR2 (germline): LNHDA, SQIVND (reference sequence). V was cut by 9 bases and J by 7 bases, with 10 bases left in between. This CDR3 region has 12 residues. The DNA for the CDR3 is TGTGCCAGCCAACGTGAAAATTCACCCCTCCACTTT. Its protein product is CASQRENSPLHF.

This clonotype came up a few times. The gene calls are TRBV7-3 and TRBJ2-1; perhaps TRBD1 as D (5 bases). This CDR3 region has 14 residues. Germline V lookup: CDR1 SGHTA, CDR2 FQGTGA. Deletions cut 1 base from V and 8 bases from J, with 12 bases between. The CDR3 loop reads CASSLSLQGDEQFF. The CDR3 nucleotides are TGTGCCAGCAGCTTAAGTCTCCAGGGTGATGAGCAGTTCTTC.

This clonotype was found a few times. The rearrangement uses TRBV6-4 and TRBJ1-2, with D perhaps matching TRBD1 (5 bases). This CDR3 is 16 amino acids long. CDR1 is MRHNA, CDR2 SNTAGT, per germline. Deletions cut 3 bases from V and 7 bases from J, with 21 bases between. Here the CDR3 DNA reads TGTGCCAGCAGTGAGGGTTGGTATGGGGCAACTGGTGGCTACACCTTC. Its translation: CASSEGWYGATGGYTF.

This clonotype appeared many times. The chain employs TRBV7-2 and TRBJ2-2; 8 bases line up with TRBD2. CDR3 length equals 16 residues. Germline-derived CDR1 and CDR2 are SGHTA and FQGNSA. The V segment lost 5 bases and the J segment 5 bases; nucleotides outside the gene matches: 10. The CDR3 region has the DNA TGTGCCAGCAGCCCGTCGCTAGCGGGTTTGACCGGGGAGCTGTTTTTT. Protein product: CASSPSLAGLTGELFF.